This TCR beta chain emerged from a study of blood T cell repertoires in COVID-19. The protocol was immunoSEQ multiplex PCR, while the TCRdb copy is restricted to in-frame clones and leaves out a portion. The sample has about 300,000 clones, more than 75% seen once; the top ten hold 8% to 13%. CDR1 ENHRY and CDR2 SYGVKD come from the germline V gene. The CDR3 has 13 amino acids. With 6 bases clipped from V and 2 bases from J, the junction kept 3 bases outside the gene matches. The rearrangement joins TRBV10-3 to TRBJ1-1; 7 bases map to TRBD1. Sample: PBMCs or T cells enriched from blood (not recorded which). The sequence came from a woman aged 18-30 years who had recovered from COVID-19. The CDR3 is CAISGTANTEAFF. The CDR3 region has the DNA TGTGCCATCAGCGGGACAGCTAACACTGAAGCTTTCTTT.